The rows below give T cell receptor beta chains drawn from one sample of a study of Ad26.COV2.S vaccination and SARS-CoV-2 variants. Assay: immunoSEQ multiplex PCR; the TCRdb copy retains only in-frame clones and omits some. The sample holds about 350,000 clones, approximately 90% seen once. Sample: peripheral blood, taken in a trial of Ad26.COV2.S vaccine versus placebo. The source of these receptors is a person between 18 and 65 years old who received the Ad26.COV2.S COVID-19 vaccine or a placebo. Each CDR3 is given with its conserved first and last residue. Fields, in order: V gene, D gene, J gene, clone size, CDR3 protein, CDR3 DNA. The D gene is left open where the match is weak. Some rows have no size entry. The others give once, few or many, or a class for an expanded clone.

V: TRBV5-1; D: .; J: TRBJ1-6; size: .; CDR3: CASSGGTSYNSPLHF; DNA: TGCGCCAGCAGCGGGGGGACCTCCTATAATTCACCCCTCCACTTT
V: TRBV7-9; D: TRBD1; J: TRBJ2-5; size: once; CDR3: CASSRRGQETQYF; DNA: TGTGCCAGCAGCCGCAGGGGGCAGGAGACCCAGTACTTC
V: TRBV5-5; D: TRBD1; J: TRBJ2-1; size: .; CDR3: CASSLARRQGAYNEQFF; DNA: TGTGCCAGCAGCTTGGCTCGGCGACAGGGGGCCTACAATGAGCAGTTCTTC
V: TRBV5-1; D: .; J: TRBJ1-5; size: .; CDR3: CASSLGGQGTQPQHF; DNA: TGCGCCAGCAGCCTGGGGGGGCAGGGAACTCAGCCCCAGCATTTT
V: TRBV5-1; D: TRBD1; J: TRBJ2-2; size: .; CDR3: CASSEQGANTGELFF; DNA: TGCGCCAGCAGCGAACAGGGGGCGAACACCGGGGAGCTGTTTTTT
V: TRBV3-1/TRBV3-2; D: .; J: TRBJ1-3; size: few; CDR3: CASRDRSSGNTIYF; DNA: TGTGCCAGCAGGGACAGAAGCTCTGGAAACACCATATATTTT
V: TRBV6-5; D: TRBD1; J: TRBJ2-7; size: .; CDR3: CARRGIRDGAYEQYF; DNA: TGTGCCCGCAGGGGGATCCGGGACGGGGCCTACGAGCAGTACTTC
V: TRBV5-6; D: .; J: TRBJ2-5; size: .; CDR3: CASSLVGGAETQYF; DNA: TGTGCCAGCAGCTTGGTTGGGGGGGCCGAGACCCAGTACTTC
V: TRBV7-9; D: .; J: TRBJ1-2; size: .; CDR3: CASGGGLGYGYTF; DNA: TGTGCCAGCGGGGGGGGACTCGGCTATGGCTACACCTTC
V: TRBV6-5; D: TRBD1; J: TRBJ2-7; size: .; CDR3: CASSRTGTGFGAQYF; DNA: TGTGCCAGCAGTCGAACCGGGACAGGGTTCGGGGCGCAGTACTTC
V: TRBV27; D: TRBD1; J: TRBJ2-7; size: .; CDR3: CASSLVGGVRDEQYF; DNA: TGTGCCAGCAGCCTTGTAGGGGGCGTCAGGGACGAGCAGTACTTC
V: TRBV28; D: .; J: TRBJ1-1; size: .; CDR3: CASNNKGSGNTEAFF; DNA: TGTGCCAGCAATAACAAGGGGTCGGGGAACACTGAAGCTTTCTTT
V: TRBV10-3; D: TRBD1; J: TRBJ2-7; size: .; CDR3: CAISDGDSSYEQYF; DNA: TGTGCCATCAGCGACGGGGACAGCTCCTACGAGCAGTACTTC
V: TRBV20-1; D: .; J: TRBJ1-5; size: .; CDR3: CSAGVGSAQHF; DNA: TGCAGTGCTGGGGTGGGTTCGGCCCAGCATTTT
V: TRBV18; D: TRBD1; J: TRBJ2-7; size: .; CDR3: CASSPQTGANEQYF; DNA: TGTGCCAGCTCACCCCAGACAGGGGCGAACGAGCAGTACTTC
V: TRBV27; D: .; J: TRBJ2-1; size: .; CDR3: CASRTRGSRSYNEQFF; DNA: TGTGCCAGCAGAACCAGGGGATCTCGCTCCTACAATGAGCAGTTCTTC
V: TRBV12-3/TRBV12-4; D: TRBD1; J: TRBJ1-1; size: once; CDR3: CASSPTGYTEAFF; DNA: TGTGCCAGCAGCCCGACAGGGTACACTGAAGCTTTCTTT
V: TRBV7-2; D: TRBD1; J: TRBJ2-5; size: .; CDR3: CASSSGQGETQYF; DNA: TGTGCCAGCAGCTCGGGACAGGGGGAGACCCAGTACTTC
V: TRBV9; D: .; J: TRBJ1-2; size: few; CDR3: CASSTGPSYGYTF; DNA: TGTGCCAGCAGCACGGGACCTTCCTATGGCTACACCTTC
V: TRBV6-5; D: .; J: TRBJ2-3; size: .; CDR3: CASSYRASSTDTQYF; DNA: TGTGCCAGCAGTTATAGGGCTAGCAGCACAGATACGCAGTATTTT
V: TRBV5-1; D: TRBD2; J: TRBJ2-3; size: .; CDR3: CASSKGLAASTDTQYF; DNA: TGCGCCAGCAGCAAGGGACTAGCGGCTAGCACAGATACGCAGTATTTT
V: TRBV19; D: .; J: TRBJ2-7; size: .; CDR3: CASSTGLWGEQYF; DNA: TGTGCCAGTAGTACCGGCCTGTGGGGAGAGCAGTACTTC
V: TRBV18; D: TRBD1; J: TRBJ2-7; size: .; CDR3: CASSPGQGNSYEQYF; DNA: TGTGCCAGCTCGCCGGGACAGGGTAACTCCTACGAGCAGTACTTC
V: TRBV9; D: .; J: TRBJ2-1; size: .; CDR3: CASSVGGSIKGDEQFF; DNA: TGTGCCAGCAGCGTAGGCGGCAGCATTAAGGGGGATGAGCAGTTCTTC
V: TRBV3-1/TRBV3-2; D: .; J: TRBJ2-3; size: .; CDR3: CASSQDTSTDTQYF; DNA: TGTGCCAGCAGCCAAGACACTAGCACAGATACGCAGTATTTT
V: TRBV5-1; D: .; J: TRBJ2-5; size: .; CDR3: CASSRETYQETQYF; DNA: TGCGCCAGCAGCCGGGAGACCTACCAAGAGACCCAGTACTTC
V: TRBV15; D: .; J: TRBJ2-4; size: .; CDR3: CATSRDGQLAKNIQYF; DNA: TGTGCCACCAGCAGAGATGGACAGCTAGCCAAAAACATTCAGTACTTC
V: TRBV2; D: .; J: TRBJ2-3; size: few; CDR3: CASKGSTDTQYF; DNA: TGTGCCAGCAAAGGGAGCACAGATACGCAGTATTTT
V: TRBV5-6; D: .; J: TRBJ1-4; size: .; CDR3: CASSLAPGDANEKLFF; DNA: TGTGCCAGCAGCTTGGCCCCGGGGGATGCTAATGAAAAACTGTTTTTT
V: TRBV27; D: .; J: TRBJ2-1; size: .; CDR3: CASSLSGTNNEQFF; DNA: TGTGCCAGCAGTCTCTCCGGGACAAACAATGAGCAGTTCTTC
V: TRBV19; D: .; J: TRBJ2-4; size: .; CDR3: CASSIGQIAKNIQYF; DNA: TGTGCCAGTAGTATAGGACAGATAGCCAAAAACATTCAGTACTTC
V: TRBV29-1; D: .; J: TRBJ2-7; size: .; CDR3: CSVEDDGGSYEQYF; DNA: TGCAGCGTTGAAGATGATGGAGGCTCCTACGAGCAGTACTTC
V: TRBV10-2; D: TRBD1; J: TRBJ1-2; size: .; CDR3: CASSESKETGAYGYTF; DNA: TGCGCCAGCAGTGAGTCGAAGGAGACAGGGGCTTATGGCTACACCTTC
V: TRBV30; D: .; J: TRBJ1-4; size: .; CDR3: CAWSVGSNEKLFF; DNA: TGTGCCTGGAGTGTAGGGAGTAATGAAAAACTGTTTTTT
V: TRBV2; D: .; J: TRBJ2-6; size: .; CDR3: CASSETSTATYSGANVLTF; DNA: TGTGCCAGCAGTGAAACCTCTACCGCCACCTACTCTGGGGCCAACGTCCTGACTTTC
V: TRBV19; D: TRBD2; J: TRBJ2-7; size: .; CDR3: CASSVASGRIYEQYF; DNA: TGTGCCAGTAGTGTGGCTAGCGGGAGGATCTACGAGCAGTACTTC
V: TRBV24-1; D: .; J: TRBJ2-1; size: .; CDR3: CATSARASSYNEQFF; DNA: TGTGCCACCAGTGCTCGGGCGAGCTCCTACAATGAGCAGTTCTTC
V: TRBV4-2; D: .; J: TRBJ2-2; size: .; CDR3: CASSLVSGNTGELFF; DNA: TGTGCCAGCAGCCTCGTTAGCGGGAACACCGGGGAGCTGTTTTTT
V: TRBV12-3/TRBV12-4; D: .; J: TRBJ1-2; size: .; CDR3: CASSSNSGGYTF; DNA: TGTGCCAGCAGTTCCAATTCGGGAGGCTACACCTTC
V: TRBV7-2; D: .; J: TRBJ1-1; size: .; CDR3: CASSPGLNTEAFF; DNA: TGTGCCAGCAGCCCGGGCCTGAACACTGAAGCTTTCTTT
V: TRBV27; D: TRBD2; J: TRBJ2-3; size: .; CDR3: CASSFQLAGERDTQYF; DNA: TGTGCCAGCAGTTTCCAACTAGCGGGAGAAAGAGATACGCAGTATTTT
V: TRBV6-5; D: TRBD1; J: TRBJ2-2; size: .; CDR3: CASRTQGPGTGELFF; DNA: TGTGCCAGCAGGACACAGGGGCCGGGGACCGGGGAGCTGTTTTTT
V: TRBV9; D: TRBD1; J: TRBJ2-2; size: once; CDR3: CASSAVQGYTGELFF; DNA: TGTGCCAGCAGCGCCGTACAGGGGTACACCGGGGAGCTGTTTTTT
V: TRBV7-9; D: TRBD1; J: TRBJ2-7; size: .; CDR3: CASSHEYRGPSYEQYF; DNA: TGTGCCAGCAGCCATGAATACAGGGGGCCCTCCTACGAGCAGTACTTC
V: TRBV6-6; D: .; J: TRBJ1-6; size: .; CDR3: CASSQTTGNKSPLHF; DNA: TGTGCCAGCAGTCAAACCACAGGGAACAAATCACCCCTCCACTTT
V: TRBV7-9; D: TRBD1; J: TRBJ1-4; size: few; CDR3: CASSLGGTGGRRREKLFF; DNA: TGTGCCAGCAGCTTAGGAGGGACAGGGGGCCGAAGACGTGAAAAACTGTTTTTT
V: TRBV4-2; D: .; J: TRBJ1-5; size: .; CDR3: CASSQGVNQPQHF; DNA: TGTGCCAGCAGCCAAGGGGTGAACCAGCCCCAGCATTTT
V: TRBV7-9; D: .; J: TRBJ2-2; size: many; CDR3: CASSLFRRTGELFF; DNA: TGTGCCAGCAGCTTATTTCGGCGGACCGGGGAGCTGTTTTTT
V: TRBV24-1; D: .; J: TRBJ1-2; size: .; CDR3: CATSDRGQGGYTF; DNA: TGTGCCACCAGTGATCGAGGACAAGGTGGCTACACCTTC
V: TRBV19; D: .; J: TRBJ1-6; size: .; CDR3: CASSSDSSYNSPLHF; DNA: TGTGCCAGTAGTTCGGACAGCTCCTATAATTCACCCCTCCACTTT